Listed below are T cell receptor beta chains from one sample, sequenced in a study of blood T cell repertoires in COVID-19. Sequenced by immunoSEQ multiplex PCR; TCRdb stores in-frame clones only, minus some. The sample has approximately 230,000 clones, 65% to 80% seen once. The sequenced sample was peripheral blood. These TCRs come from a woman aged 40-49 years with active or convalescent COVID-19. The CDR3 runs from the conserved cysteine through the conserved F or W.

TRBJ1-6 | TRBV5-1 | CASSLGRDAGSPLHF
TRBJ1-2 | TRBV21-1 | CASSPANTRGGEVGYGYTF
TRBJ1-4 | TRBV27 | CASSFRQGRGEKLFF
TRBJ1-2 | TRBV4-1 | CASSPPYWTADGYTF
TRBJ1-5 | TRBV18 | CASSPPLGDQPQHF
TRBJ1-6 | TRBV28 | CASSPHDEGLLHF
TRBJ1-5 | TRBV27 | CASSPRGSQPQHF
TRBJ1-5 | TRBV27 | CASTRTGYGNQPQHF
TRBJ2-2 | TRBV5-1 | CASSRDRVPPGELFF
TRBJ2-3 | TRBV28 | CASSSARDRGNTQYF
TRBJ1-5 | TRBV2 | CASSLRTVLHQPQHF
TRBJ2-3 | TRBV30 | CAWSRLAGTTDTQYF
TRBJ2-3 | TRBV18 | CASSPPIAGVTDTQYF
TRBJ1-1 | TRBV4-1 | CASSQEAHRVLTEAFF
TRBJ1-2 | TRBV29-1 | CSVRSWTGDLYGYTF
TRBJ1-6 | TRBV28 | CASRWGQINTLHF
TRBJ1-3 | TRBV18 | CASSPPTPPVRNTIYF
TRBJ1-2 | TRBV19 | CASSDRTGDYGYTF
TRBJ2-2 | TRBV2 | CASSDPGHRNGELFF
TRBJ1-2 | TRBV13 | CASSLDRDGGGYTF
TRBJ1-5 | TRBV6-1 | CASSHGGNQPQHF
TRBJ2-1 | TRBV6-2/TRBV6-3 | CASSYLGRGANNEQFF
TRBJ2-2 | TRBV10-3 | CAISESGGTGELFF
TRBJ2-1 | TRBV3-1/TRBV3-2 | CASSQVGGAGNEQFF
TRBJ1-2 | TRBV6-5 | CASRRQGGYTF
TRBJ1-1 | TRBV2 | CASSVGTKSTEAFF
TRBJ1-2 | TRBV6-7 | CASSPMGIRGYGYTF
TRBJ1-2 | TRBV7-2 | CASSLAGRAYGYTF
TRBJ2-2 | TRBV5-1 | CASTRNWDSLTGELFF
TRBJ2-1 | TRBV5-1 | CASSSSGGLGEQFF
TRBJ2-5 | TRBV25-1 | CASRHQGSGETQYF
TRBJ1-5 | TRBV29-1 | CSVAGQYNQPQHF
TRBJ1-4 | TRBV29-1 | CSVGRVRDEKLFF
TRBJ1-2 | TRBV2 | CASTQVRDRGTSYTF
TRBJ1-2 | TRBV18 | CASSLTGTGESNYGYTF
TRBJ2-2 | TRBV11-3 | CASSLAGSGTGELFF
TRBJ2-1 | TRBV7-9 | CASRKGAGSRGWFNEQFF
TRBJ2-3 | TRBV19 | CASSIGGGTDTQYF
TRBJ2-1 | TRBV5-4 | CASSFLAGAYNNEQFF
TRBJ1-1 | TRBV14 | CASSQALTEAFF
TRBJ2-1 | TRBV19 | CASSIVQGSGGANEQFF
TRBJ1-6 | TRBV4-1 | CASSQRTESNSPLHF
TRBJ1-2 | TRBV5-4 | CASSFGRDVDGYTF
TRBJ2-6 | TRBV27 | CASSLVGGVLRSGANVLTF
TRBJ1-1 | TRBV7-3 | CASSRNRATEAFF
TRBJ1-4 | TRBV5-1 | CASSLGRAHLATNEKLFF
TRBJ1-1 | TRBV30 | CAWSRGQAPSTEAFF
TRBJ1-2 | TRBV28 | CASSIRRSPRHYGYTF
TRBJ1-4 | TRBV27 | CASSLREGNEKLFF
TRBJ1-1 | TRBV7-9 | CASSFFGINTEAFF
TRBJ2-5 | TRBV11-1 | CASSSEGGAVGETQYF